The rows below give T cell receptor beta chains drawn from one sample of a study of tumor-infiltrating lymphocytes in primary liver carcinoma. In TCRdb, the multiplex PCR reads were re-called with MiXCR into one record per CDR3 protein. The table has some 55,000 distinct CDR3 sequences, around 79% seen once. Sequenced sample: liver tumor tissue from sampling region 2. These TCRs come from a man aged 40-50 years with primary liver carcinoma and hepatitis B virus infection. CDR3s include the opening cysteine and the closing phenylalanine or tryptophan. Size tells how often a clone was seen (once, few, many) or the class of an expanded clone, and some rows leave it out.

CDR3 protein,clone size,V gene,J gene
CNARDLLPNTEAFF,-,TRBV20-1,TRBJ1-1
CASSYSRQPKIAGYTF,-,TRBV6-2/TRBV6-3,TRBJ1-2
CASSLTGDSNSPLRF,-,TRBV6-5,TRBJ1-6
CARMNLDPYNEQFF,-,TRBV6-6,TRBJ2-1
CANSQGPYNEQFF,-,TRBV4-1,TRBJ2-1
CTSGHVSLGETQYF,-,TRBV11-2,TRBJ2-5
CASTRHFNEKLFF,-,TRBV6-1,TRBJ1-4
CASSLRQVLYNSPLHF,medium-sized,TRBV11-2,TRBJ1-6
CASGGSSINSALHF,-,TRBV5-6,TRBJ1-6
CASKRGETQYF,many,TRBV5-6,TRBJ2-5
CASSPLTTRQGYNEQFF,-,TRBV6-5,TRBJ2-1
CASSVRSRFSYNEQFF,-,TRBV9,TRBJ2-1
CSAEARTGTSPYKQYF,-,TRBV29-1,TRBJ2-7
CANSPDSVNEKLFF,-,TRBV4-1,TRBJ1-4
CASGRSLDYGYAF,few,TRBV10-2,TRBJ1-2
CVSTWAVNYGYTF,-,TRBV10-2,TRBJ1-2
CASSESSGYAYEQYF,many,TRBV10-2,TRBJ2-7
CASNLGRDIRDDQFF,-,TRBV11-1,TRBJ2-1
CASSLDLAGDTGELFF,-,TRBV5-4,TRBJ2-2
CASSRMGGEQYF,medium-sized,TRBV12-3/TRBV12-4,TRBJ2-7
CASTPLESAHYEQYF,-,TRBV11-2,TRBJ2-7
CACSLTDGPYEHYF,-,TRBV11-2,TRBJ2-7
CASSLNVQETQCF,-,TRBV7-9,TRBJ2-5
CSIEGVVDSYEQYF,-,TRBV29-1,TRBJ2-7
CASSSWGRTHEQYF,-,TRBV6-5,TRBJ2-7
CASIGPRQKSCNEQFF,-,TRBV10-2,TRBJ2-1
CSAPMTSGRAAYNEQFF,-,TRBV20-1,TRBJ2-1
CASSLSEGSDTQYF,-,TRBV11-2,TRBJ2-3
CSVAIGGGYTF,many,TRBV29-1,TRBJ1-2
CASITGHTEAFF,many,TRBV28,TRBJ1-1
CSIGGRATETQYF,-,TRBV29-1,TRBJ2-5
CTSSLLAGGPSYEQYF,-,TRBV12-3/TRBV12-4,TRBJ2-7
CVSSLTGANLLTF,-,TRBV7-9,TRBJ2-6
CASSFTGTQLYEQYF,-,TRBV12-3/TRBV12-4,TRBJ2-7
CSPMPPAMNTEAFF,-,TRBV20-1,TRBJ1-1
CVSSVQLDGRYEQYF,-,TRBV4-2,TRBJ2-7
CSSSETVNEILFF,-,TRBV6-1,TRBJ1-4
CASCLGQASSYNEHFF,-,TRBV11-1,TRBJ2-1
CASSPVGESQYF,-,TRBV28,TRBJ2-5
CASSKQPFPSEQYF,many,TRBV12-3/TRBV12-4,TRBJ2-7
CAGSPLYEQYF,-,TRBV7-9,TRBJ2-7
CASSQGEGRGTEAFF,once,TRBV7-8,TRBJ1-1
CVSTTGQGAYEQYF,-,TRBV16,TRBJ2-7
CVSSSRPSGGIYEQLF,-,TRBV11-2,TRBJ2-1
CASGQDFSVSSYEQYF,-,TRBV4-1,TRBJ2-7
CVSSLAWENTGDLFF,once,TRBV11-2,TRBJ2-2
CTSSRTGGAQPQHF,-,TRBV6-5,TRBJ1-5
CASSLVALAGTRELLF,-,TRBV11-2,TRBJ2-2
CASGFVSANTGELFF,-,TRBV13,TRBJ2-2
CAGSLAGPARDTQYF,-,TRBV28,TRBJ2-3
CASSPFITDINQPQHF,once,TRBV6-5,TRBJ1-5
CAISAGTVLNYDYAF,-,TRBV10-3,TRBJ1-2